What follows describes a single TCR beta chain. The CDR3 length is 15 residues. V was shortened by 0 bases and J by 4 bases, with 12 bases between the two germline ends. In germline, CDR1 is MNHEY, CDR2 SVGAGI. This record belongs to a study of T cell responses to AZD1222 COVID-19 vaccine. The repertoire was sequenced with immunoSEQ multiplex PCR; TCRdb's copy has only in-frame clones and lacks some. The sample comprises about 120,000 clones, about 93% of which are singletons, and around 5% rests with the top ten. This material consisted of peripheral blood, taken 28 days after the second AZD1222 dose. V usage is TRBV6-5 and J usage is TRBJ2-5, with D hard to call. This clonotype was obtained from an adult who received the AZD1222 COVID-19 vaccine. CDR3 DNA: TGTGCCAGCAGTTACTCATTCGGAGATGGAGAGACCCAGTACTTC. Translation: CASSYSFGDGETQYF.